This T cell receptor (beta chain) was found in a study of blood T cell repertoires in COVID-19. CDR1 is SEHNR and CDR2 is FQNEAQ in the germline V gene (reference sequence). The CDR3 length is 14 residues. Trimming stripped 1 base from V and 6 bases from J, with 13 bases between. Generated by immunoSEQ multiplex PCR, the TCRdb table keeps only in-frame clones and is missing some. The repertoire holds nearly 300,000 clones, with approximately 84% as singletons. Sequencing was carried out using peripheral blood. The chain carries TRBV7-9 and TRBJ2-7; D unresolved. The source is a human donor with COVID-19, enrolled during active disease. The donor label of this sample is uncertain. The CDR3 protein is CASSLVSDFGEQYF. CDR3 sequence (DNA): TGTGCCAGCAGCTTAGTATCAGACTTCGGCGAGCAGTACTTC.